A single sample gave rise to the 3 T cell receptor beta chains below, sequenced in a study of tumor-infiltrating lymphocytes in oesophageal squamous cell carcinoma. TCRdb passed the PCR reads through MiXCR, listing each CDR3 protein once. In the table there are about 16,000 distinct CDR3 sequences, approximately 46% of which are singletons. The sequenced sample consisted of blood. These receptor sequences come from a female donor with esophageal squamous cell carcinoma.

The CDR3 here is CASSRTGAGFNEQFF. CDR3 DNA: TGTGCCAGCAGCCGGACAGGGGCCGGATTTAATGAGCAGTTCTTC. V gene TRBV7-2 combines with J gene TRBJ2-1; 9 bases fit TRBD1. This CDR3 has 15 residues. Germline lookup yields CDR1 SGHTA and CDR2 FQGNSA. The junction had 9 bases not matched to a gene; V was cut back by 5 bases and J by 7 bases.

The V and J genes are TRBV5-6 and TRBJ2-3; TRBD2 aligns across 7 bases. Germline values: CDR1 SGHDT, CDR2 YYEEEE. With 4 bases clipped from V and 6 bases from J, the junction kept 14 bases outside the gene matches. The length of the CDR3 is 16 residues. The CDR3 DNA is TGTGCCAGCAGCGCCCGGGGAGCGGGGTGGGCGGATACGCAGTATTTT. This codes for CASSARGAGWADTQYF.

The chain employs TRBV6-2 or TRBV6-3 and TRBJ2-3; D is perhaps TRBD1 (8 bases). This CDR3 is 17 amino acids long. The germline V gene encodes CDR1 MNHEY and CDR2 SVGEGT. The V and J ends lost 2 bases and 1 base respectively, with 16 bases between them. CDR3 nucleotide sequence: TGTGCCAGCAGTTACGCATCCACAGGGGGGGGCACAGATACGCAGTATTTT. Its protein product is CASSYASTGGGTDTQYF.